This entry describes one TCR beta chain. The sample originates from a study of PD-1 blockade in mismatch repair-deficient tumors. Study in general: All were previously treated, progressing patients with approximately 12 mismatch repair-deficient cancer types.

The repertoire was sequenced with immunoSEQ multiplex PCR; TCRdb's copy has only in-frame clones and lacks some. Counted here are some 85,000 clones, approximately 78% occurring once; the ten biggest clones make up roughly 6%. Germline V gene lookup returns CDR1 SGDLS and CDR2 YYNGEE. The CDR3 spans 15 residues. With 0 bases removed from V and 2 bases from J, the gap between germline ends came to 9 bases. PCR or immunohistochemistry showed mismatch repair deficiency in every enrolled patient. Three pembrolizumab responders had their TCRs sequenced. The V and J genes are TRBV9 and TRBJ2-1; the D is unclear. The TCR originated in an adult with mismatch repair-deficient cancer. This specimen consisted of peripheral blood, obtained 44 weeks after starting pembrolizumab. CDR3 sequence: CASSVDLGTYNEQFF. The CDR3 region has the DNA TGTGCCAGCAGCGTAGATCTGGGGACCTACAATGAGCAGTTCTTC.